This is a list of T cell receptor beta chains from one sample in a study of blood T cell repertoires in COVID-19. Only in-frame clones appear in the TCRdb table, and some are missing; sequencing was by immunoSEQ multiplex PCR. The data show over 85,000 clones, more than 85% seen once. The sequencing input was peripheral blood. These receptors all stem from a man aged 45-65 years with active or convalescent COVID-19. CDR3s include the opening cysteine and the closing phenylalanine or tryptophan. The D gene is left open where the match is weak. Clone size is not always given. Where it is, it says once, few, many or a class for expanded clones.

>TRBD1|TRBV6-5|.|TRBJ1-5
TGTGCCAGCAGTTACTCGAGTGCAGGGGGCGACCAGCCCCAGCATTTT
CASSYSSAGGDQPQHF
>TRBD1|TRBV5-1|.|TRBJ2-5
TGCGCCAGCAGCCCCGGGACAGGGGACCAAGAGACCCAGTACTTC
CASSPGTGDQETQYF
>TRBD2|TRBV25-1|.|TRBJ2-2
TGTGCCAGCAGTGAAGATCTTAGCGGGGACAGGGAGCTGTTTTTT
CASSEDLSGDRELFF
>.|TRBV24-1|.|TRBJ2-5
TGTGCCACCAGTGTCGGTTCTGCGGAGACCCAGTACTTC
CATSVGSAETQYF
>.|TRBV21-1|.|TRBJ1-1
TGTGCCAGCAGCAAAAAGACAGGGGTAAGGGCTTTCTTT
CASSKKTGVRAFF
>.|TRBV29-1|.|TRBJ2-1
TGCAGCGTTGAAGATCCTGGGTGGAGCTCCTACAATGAGCAGTTCTTC
CSVEDPGWSSYNEQFF
>.|TRBV6-5|.|TRBJ2-5
TGTGCCAGCAGAATACAGGGAACCCAAGAGACCCAGTACTTC
CASRIQGTQETQYF
>.|TRBV4-3|.|TRBJ1-2
TGCGCCAGCAGCCAAGGGGGGGGGCCCAACTATGGCTACACCTTC
CASSQGGGPNYGYTF
>.|TRBV2|once|TRBJ2-5
TGTGCCAGCAGTGAAGCGAGTGCAGGTCAAGAGACCCAGTACTTC
CASSEASAGQETQYF
>TRBD2|TRBV24-1|.|TRBJ2-1
TGTGCCACCAGTGGCGCCCCCGGGACTAGCGGCAATGAGCAGTTCTTC
CATSGAPGTSGNEQFF
>.|TRBV20-1|.|TRBJ1-4
TGCAGTGCTGGCGGTGGTGAAAAACTGTTTTTT
CSAGGGEKLFF
>.|TRBV19|.|TRBJ2-7
TGTGCCTCAGGGGTCGCCTACGAGCAGTACTTC
CASGVAYEQYF
>TRBD1|TRBV27|once|TRBJ1-6
TGTGCCAGCAGATTGACAGGGGGGAATTCACCCCTCCACTTT
CASRLTGGNSPLHF
>TRBD1|TRBV3-1/TRBV3-2|.|TRBJ2-5
TGTGCCAGCAGCCCCCGACAGGGAACCCAAGAGACCCAGTACTTC
CASSPRQGTQETQYF